Sequencing of this T cell receptor (beta chain) was carried out in a study of graft-versus-host responses after intestinal transplantation. Clones were read by immunoSEQ multiplex PCR, and TCRdb kept only the in-frame ones, dropping some. The sample holds some 8,000 clones; 95% to 98% are singletons and the top ten take 0.24%. The CDR3 length is 14 residues. The germline CDR1 and CDR2 sequences are SGHTS and YDEGEE. Trimming took off 5 bases at V and 2 bases at J, with 12 bases between the two ends. The chain joins TRBV5-8 to TRBJ2-3; a possible D gene is TRBD1 (5 bases). The sequence came from a human patient who received an intestinal transplant, so some T cells may come from the graft donor. Here the sequenced sample was PBMCs, taken 23 days after intestinal transplant. CDR3 bases: TGTGCCAGCAGGATTAGGGGATACACAGATACGCAGTATTTT. Translated, it gives CASRIRGYTDTQYF. The variable domain in full, with the rest retrieved from reference TRBV5-8 and TRBJ2-3, is EAGVTQSPTHLIKTRGQQATLRCSPISGHTSVYWYQQALGLGLQFLLWYDEGEERNRGNFPPRFSGRQFPNYSSELNVNALELEDSALYLCASRIRGYTDTQYFGPGTRLTVL.